This TCR beta chain was sequenced for a study of blood T cell repertoires in COVID-19. About the study: Samples came from the United States, Italy and Spain, spanning acute and convalescent COVID-19.

The germline CDR1 and CDR2 sequences are LNHDA and SQIVND (reference sequence). V lost 4 bases and J 4 bases, leaving 11 bases between the germline ends. This CDR3 comprises 14 residues. The method was immunoSEQ multiplex PCR; TCRdb's version includes in-frame clones alone and lacks a portion of them. The repertoire consists of about 36,000 clones, with more than 75% occurring once and the leading ten covering 15% to 20%. Sequenced: peripheral blood. This TCR came from a man in his 70s with acute or convalescent COVID-19. J is TRBJ2-1 and V is TRBV19, with D maybe TRBD2 (6 bases). The CDR3 DNA sequence: TGTGCCAGTAGTACCAATGGGGGGTACAATGAGCAGTTCTTC. This codes for CASSTNGGYNEQFF.